The 25 T cell receptor beta chains listed next were all sequenced from one sample in a study of T cell responses to AZD1222 COVID-19 vaccine. Only in-frame clones appear in the TCRdb table, and some are missing; sequencing was by immunoSEQ multiplex PCR. The top ten hold 1.3% to 1.5% of the sample, which has some 120,000 clones, 87% seen once. The specimen was peripheral blood, collected on day 0 of AZD1222 vaccination. The receptors stem from an adult in good health.

The chain joins TRBV7-2 to TRBJ2-2, with a weak D call TRBD1 (5 bases). Trimming cost V 6 bases and J 1 base, with 6 bases left between them. Germline CDR1 and CDR2: SGHTA and FQGNSA. The CDR3 loop spans 13 amino acids. The CDR3 region has the DNA TGTGCCAGCAGGGACAAGAACACCGGGGAGCTGTTTTTT. It yields the protein CASRDKNTGELFF.

This chain uses TRBV28 with TRBJ1-5; no firm D call. V lost 10 bases and J 1 base, leaving 14 bases between the germline ends. CDR3 length: 14 residues. CDR1 is MDHEN, CDR2 SYDVKM, per germline. This chain's CDR3 is CATLDHGSNQPQHF. The CDR3 DNA follows: TGTGCCACCCTCGACCACGGAAGCAATCAGCCCCAGCATTTT. Using reference TRBV28 and TRBJ1-5 for the parts outside the CDR3, the full variable domain is DVKVTQSSRYLVKRTGEKVFLECVQDMDHENMFWYRQDPGLGLRLIYFSYDVKMKEKGDIPEGYSVSREKKERFSLILESASTNQTSMYLCATLDHGSNQPQHFGDGTRLSIL.

This chain uses TRBV18 with TRBJ1-6; the D is unclear. V lost 2 bases and J lost 9, with 11 bases in between. The germline CDR1 and CDR2 sequences are KGHSH and LQKENI. The CDR3 is made up of 14 amino acids. The CDR3 coding sequence is TGTGCCAGCTCACCAGACGCCGCGGGTTCACCCCTCCACTTT. Its protein product is CASSPDAAGSPLHF. Supplemented by reference TRBV18 and TRBJ1-6, the full variable domain reads NAGVMQNPRHLVRRRGQEARLRCSPMKGHSHVYWYRQLPEEGLKFMVYLQKENIIDESGMPKERFSAEFPKEGPSILRIQQVVRGDSAAYFCASSPDAAGSPLHFGNGTRLTVT.

The rearrangement uses TRBV7-2 and TRBJ1-1; no clear D gene. Germline CDR1 SGHTA, CDR2 FQGNSA. The CDR3 has 14 amino acids. The germline V and J ends were trimmed by 3 bases and 2 bases, with 10 bases remaining between them. CDR3 loop: CASSLLGDNTEAFF. The CDR3 DNA sequence: TGTGCCAGCAGCTTGTTAGGAGATAACACTGAAGCTTTCTTT.

This clone was counted between two and nine times. V gene TRBV12-3 or TRBV12-4 combines with J gene TRBJ1-1; D is unresolved. V was clipped by 3 bases and J by 12 bases, with 11 bases between them. This CDR3 spans 11 amino acids. CDR3 sequence: CASSFVRATFF. The CDR3 nucleotides read TGTGCCAGCAGTTTCGTAAGGGCTACTTTCTTT.

This clone came up once. The chain joins TRBV2 to TRBJ2-2, with D perhaps given as TRBD1 or TRBD2 (6 bases each). This CDR3 has 15 residues. The germline V gene has CDR1 SNHLY and CDR2 FYNNEI. The V gene lost 6 bases and the J gene lost 3 bases, with 14 bases spanning the gap. The CDR3 nucleotides are TGTGCCAGCAGAGGGGGAGGCACCTACACCGGGGAGCTGTTTTTT. Protein product: CASRGGGTYTGELFF.

The chain links TRBV19 to TRBJ2-6; no firm D call. From germline, CDR1 is LNHDA and CDR2 SQIVND (reference sequence). The CDR3 is 15 residues long. The V end lost 3 bases, the J end lost 0 bases, and 6 bases lay between the germline ends. CDR3 in DNA: TGTGCCAGTAGTATTGCGCACTCTGGGGCCAACGTCCTGACTTTC. This encodes CASSIAHSGANVLTF. The full variable domain, its missing parts supplied by reference TRBV19 and TRBJ2-6, is DGGITQSPKYLFRKEGQNVTLSCEQNLNHDAMYWYRQDPGQGLRLIYYSQIVNDFQKGDIAEGYSVSREKKESFPLTVTSAQKNPTAFYLCASSIAHSGANVLTFGAGSRLTVL.

This chain joins TRBV7-9 and TRBJ2-1, with D perhaps matching TRBD2 (6 bases). Trimming left V 5 bases short and J 0 bases short, with 11 bases between. Germline-derived CDR1 and CDR2 are SEHNR and FQNEAQ (reference sequence). The CDR3 runs to 15 residues. CDR3 DNA: TGTGCCAGCAGCCGCGGAGGGAGCTCCTACAATGAGCAGTTCTTC. Amino acid sequence: CASSRGGSSYNEQFF.

The rearrangement links TRBV7-9 to TRBJ2-7; D possibly uses TRBD1 or TRBD2 (7 bases each). V gave up 5 bases and J gave up 3 bases, with 17 bases separating them. The length of the CDR3 is 15 residues. CDR1 SEHNR and CDR2 FQNEAQ come from the germline V gene (reference sequence). Here the CDR3 reads CASSHERDSYYEQYF. The CDR3 DNA sequence: TGTGCCAGCAGCCATGAGCGGGACAGCTACTACGAGCAGTACTTC.

The rearrangement uses TRBV19 and TRBJ2-3; D is possibly TRBD2 (5 bases). The CDR3 length is 16 residues. Germline V gives CDR1 LNHDA, CDR2 SQIVND (reference sequence). Trimming stripped 5 bases from V and 4 bases from J, with 19 bases between. The DNA of the CDR3 is TGTGCCAGTAGTCCACAAGGACTTAATGATGCAGATACGCAGTATTTT. It specifies CASSPQGLNDADTQYF.

The CDR3 here is CASRRAEGRRQYF. CDR3 bases: TGTGCCAGCAGACGCGCAGAAGGGCGGAGACAGTACTTC. The genes are TRBV6-5 and TRBJ2-7; D is uncertain. The V end was cut by 6 bases, the J end by 10 bases, with 19 bases between. The CDR3 contains 13 residues. The germline V gene has CDR1 MNHEY and CDR2 SVGAGI.

This chain links TRBV6-5 with TRBJ2-7; TRBD2 agrees at 11 bases. V lost 7 bases and J lost 12; bases outside the gene matches: 17. Germline lookup yields CDR1 MNHEY and CDR2 SVGAGI. The CDR3 has 15 amino acids. CDR3 loop: CASISSLAGGPLWYF. In DNA, the CDR3 is TGTGCCAGCATCTCGTCCCTAGCGGGGGGACCCCTCTGGTACTTC.

The J gene is TRBJ2-5, the V gene TRBV29-1; 12 nucleotides agree with TRBD2. J was trimmed by 2 bases and V by 0 bases; bases with no gene match: 10. Germline lookup yields CDR1 SQVTM and CDR2 ANQGSEA. The CDR3 runs to 18 residues. CDR3 amino acids: CSVEDPASGGGVQETQYF. The CDR3 nucleotides are TGCAGCGTTGAAGATCCGGCTAGCGGGGGGGGAGTTCAAGAGACCCAGTACTTC. The full variable domain, with the rest looked up from reference TRBV29-1 and TRBJ2-5, is SAVISQKPSRDICQRGTSLTIQCQVDSQVTMMFWYRQQPGQSLTLIATANQGSEATYESGFVIDKFPISRPNLTFSTLTVSNMSPEDSSIYLCSVEDPASGGGVQETQYFGPGTRLLVL.

This clone has only one observation. The chain uses TRBV5-4 and TRBJ2-7; 10 bases are a match to TRBD1. Trimming cost V 4 bases and J 5 bases; bases outside gene matches: 12. The CDR3 has 16 residues. Germline values: CDR1 SGHNT, CDR2 YYREEE (reference sequence). The CDR3 spells CASSTNRDRGIDEQYF. The CDR3, as DNA: TGTGCCAGCAGCACTAACCGGGACAGGGGTATCGACGAGCAGTACTTC. The variable domain in full, with the rest retrieved from reference TRBV5-4 and TRBJ2-7, is ETGVTQSPTHLIKTRGQQVTLRCSSQSGHNTVSWYQQALGQGPQFIFQYYREEENGRGNFPPRFSGLQFPNYSSELNVNALELDDSALYLCASSTNRDRGIDEQYFGPGTRLTVT.

This chain links TRBV4-2 with TRBJ1-2; 10 positions agree with TRBD1. CDR1 LGHNA and CDR2 YNFKEQ come from the germline V gene. The CDR3 runs 14 residues. J lost 2 bases, V lost 4 bases, and 1 base had no gene match. CDR3 residues: CASSPGQGNYGYTF. CDR3 nucleotides: TGTGCCAGCAGCCCGGGACAGGGGAACTATGGCTACACCTTC.

J is TRBJ2-2 and V is TRBV3-1 (or the pseudogene TRBV3-2), with 11 bases that match TRBD2. Germline-derived CDR1 and CDR2 are LGHDT and YNNKEL (reference sequence). With V trimmed by 1 base and J by 7 bases, 8 bases remained unmatched. This CDR3 is 17 amino acids long. CDR3 sequence reads: CASSQGISGGARGELFF. CDR3 nucleotide sequence: TGTGCCAGCAGCCAAGGGATTAGCGGGGGGGCCCGCGGGGAGCTGTTTTTT.

The J gene is TRBJ1-2, the V gene TRBV28; 7 bases are a match to TRBD1. CDR1 is MDHEN and CDR2 is SYDVKM in the germline V gene. V shed 6 bases and J 3 bases; nucleotides not matched to a gene: 4. There are 13 residues in the CDR3. The chain's CDR3 is CASRGTEDYGYTF. CDR3 DNA: TGTGCCAGCAGGGGGACAGAAGACTATGGCTACACCTTC.

The V gene is TRBV3-1 (or the pseudogene TRBV3-2), the J gene TRBJ2-7; TRBD1 is a possible D gene (6 bases). Germline V lookup: CDR1 LGHDT, CDR2 YNNKEL (reference sequence). The CDR3 sequence is 15 residues long. The V end lost 5 bases, the J end lost 1 base, and 15 bases lay between the germline ends. CDR3 in amino acids: CASSNSGDGSYEQYF. CDR3 coding DNA: TGTGCCAGCAGCAACTCAGGGGACGGGTCCTACGAGCAGTACTTC.

The V and J genes are TRBV6-5 and TRBJ1-2; TRBD1 matches at 9 bases. The CDR3 length is 12 residues. Trimming cost V 7 bases and J 8 bases; bases outside gene matches: 5. The germline gives CDR1 MNHEY, CDR2 SVGAGI. CDR3 bases: TGTGCCAGCAAACAGGGGGCTGGCGGCTACACCTTC. Translated: CASKQGAGGYTF.

This clone has just a few counts. The chain combines TRBV2 with TRBJ1-1, with TRBD1 identical over 9 bases. V was pared by 7 bases and J by 3 bases, with 12 bases of the junction left unmatched. CDR3 size: 16 residues. Per germline, CDR1 SNHLY and CDR2 FYNNEI. The CDR3 loop is CASKGGRGTGHTEAFF. The CDR3 region has the DNA TGTGCCAGCAAGGGCGGTAGAGGGACAGGGCACACTGAAGCTTTCTTT.

This clone was seen a handful of times. The gene calls are TRBV5-4 and TRBJ1-3; D is undetermined. Looked up from germline, CDR1 is SGHNT and CDR2 is YYREEE (reference sequence). Trimming stripped 0 bases from V and 0 bases from J, with 10 bases between. The CDR3 sequence is 16 residues long. The CDR3 region is CASSLGTAYSGNTIYF. CDR3 nucleotide sequence: TGTGCCAGCAGCTTGGGGACGGCCTACTCTGGAAACACCATATATTTT. Drawing the rest from reference TRBV5-4 and TRBJ1-3, the complete variable domain is ETGVTQSPTHLIKTRGQQVTLRCSSQSGHNTVSWYQQALGQGPQFIFQYYREEENGRGNFPPRFSGLQFPNYSSELNVNALELDDSALYLCASSLGTAYSGNTIYFGEGSWLTVV.

J is TRBJ2-7 and V is TRBV21-1; the DNA was not used to check the table's D call, TRBD1. TRBV21-1 is an annotated pseudogene. The CDR3 is 15 amino acids. The CDR3 DNA reads as TGTGCCAGCAGCCCAGGGTATCAGGGGGCAATTGTGCAGTACTTC. Amino acids: CASSPGYQGAIVQYF.

The gene calls are TRBV7-9 and TRBJ1-6; tentatively, D is TRBD1 (6 bases). Germline-derived CDR1 and CDR2 are SEHNR and FQNEAQ (reference sequence). Trimming took off 4 bases at V and 6 bases at J, with 16 bases between the two ends. This CDR3 region has 16 residues. The CDR3 DNA reads TGTGCCAGCAGCTCATCGGGGACACCGCCTAATTCACCCCTCCACTTT. Protein product: CASSSSGTPPNSPLHF.

V is TRBV10-3 and J is TRBJ2-1; TRBD2 is a possible D gene (5 bases). The CDR3 consists of 14 residues. Germline V gene sequence: CDR1 ENHRY, CDR2 SYGVKD. The V end lost 11 bases, the J end lost 4 bases, and 18 bases lay between the germline ends. CDR3 nucleotide sequence: TGTGCCGCCTCCCCTAATCGGGGATACAATGAGCAGTTCTTC. Translating gives CAASPNRGYNEQFF.

The rearrangement links TRBV4-3 to TRBJ1-6, with D hard to call. The ends were cut back, 4 bases at V and 6 bases at J, with 16 bases in the middle. The V gene's germline CDR1 is LGHNA and CDR2 YSLEER. This CDR3 spans 16 amino acids. The CDR3 DNA reads TGCGCCAGCAGCCCGTCCCGGGGAGGGTCTAATTCACCCCTCCACTTT. This encodes CASSPSRGGSNSPLHF.